The 2 T cell receptor beta chains below come from one sample, sequenced in a study of identical twins. TCRdb processed the 5' RACE reads anew with MiXCR; each CDR3 protein has one entry. Among more than 1.5 million distinct CDR3 sequences, around 33% were seen once, and the ten largest hold roughly 0.3%. What was sequenced was cord blood. The receptor set was obtained from a newborn girl in good health.

This sequence joins TRBV2 and TRBJ2-3, with 9 bases that match TRBD1. Germline V gene data show CDR1 as SNHLY and CDR2 as FYNNEI. V dropped 6 bases and J dropped 2; count of bases not matched to a gene: 6. The CDR3 runs 15 residues. CDR3 sequence (DNA): TGTGCCAGCAGAACCAGGGACAGGGACACAGATACGCAGTATTTT. Its translation is CASRTRDRDTDTQYF.

The chain has TRBV2 and TRBJ1-4; 7 nucleotides align to TRBD1. After removal of 6 bases from V and 7 bases from J, the junction contained 8 bases not matched to a gene. The CDR3 totals 14 residues. Germline loops: CDR1 SNHLY, CDR2 FYNNEI. The CDR3 DNA reads as TGTGCCAGCAGGGCGACAGGGAGGAGTGAAAAACTGTTTTTT. It is translated as CASRATGRSEKLFF.